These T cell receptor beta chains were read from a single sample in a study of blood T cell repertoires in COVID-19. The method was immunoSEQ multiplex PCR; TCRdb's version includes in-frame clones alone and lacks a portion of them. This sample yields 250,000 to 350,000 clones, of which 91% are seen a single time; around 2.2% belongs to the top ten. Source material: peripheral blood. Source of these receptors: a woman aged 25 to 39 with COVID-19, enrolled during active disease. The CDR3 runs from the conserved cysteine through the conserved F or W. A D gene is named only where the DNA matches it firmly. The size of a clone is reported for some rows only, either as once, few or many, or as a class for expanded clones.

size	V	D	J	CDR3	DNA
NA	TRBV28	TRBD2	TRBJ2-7	CASSLRLAGVLEQYF	TGTGCCAGCAGTCTGAGACTAGCGGGAGTACTTGAGCAGTACTTC
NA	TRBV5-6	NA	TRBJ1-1	CASSGSGFLNTEAFF	TGTGCCAGCAGCGGATCCGGGTTTTTGAACACTGAAGCTTTCTTT
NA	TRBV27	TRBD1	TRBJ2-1	CASSLSPGQGAPDNEQFF	TGTGCCAGCAGTTTATCGCCGGGACAGGGGGCACCTGACAATGAGCAGTTCTTC
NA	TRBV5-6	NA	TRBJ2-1	CASSRTASSYNEQFF	TGTGCCAGCAGCAGGACAGCGAGCTCCTACAATGAGCAGTTCTTC
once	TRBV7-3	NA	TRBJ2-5	CASSATRQETQYF	TGTGCCAGCAGCGCGACTAGGCAAGAGACCCAGTACTTC
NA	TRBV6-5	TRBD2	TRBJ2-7	CASSYSTSGSYEQYF	TGTGCCAGCAGTTACAGCACTAGCGGGAGCTACGAGCAGTACTTC
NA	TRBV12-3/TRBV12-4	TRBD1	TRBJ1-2	CASSLDRGWGYTF	TGTGCCAGCAGTCTGGACAGGGGTTGGGGCTACACCTTC
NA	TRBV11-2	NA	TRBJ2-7	CASSLDRYRAYF	TGTGCCAGCAGCTTAGATAGGTACAGGGCTTACTTC
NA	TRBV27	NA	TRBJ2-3	CASSPVESTDTQYF	TGTGCCAGCAGCCCCGTGGAGAGCACAGATACGCAGTATTTT
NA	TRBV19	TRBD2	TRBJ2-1	CASSFGLAGVNEQFF	TGTGCCAGTAGTTTCGGACTAGCGGGAGTTAATGAGCAGTTCTTC
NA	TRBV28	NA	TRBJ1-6	CASSFGSDYNSPLHF	TGTGCCAGCAGTTTTGGCAGCGACTATAATTCACCCCTCCACTTT
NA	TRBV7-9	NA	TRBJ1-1	CASTPKGEGAFF	TGTGCCAGCACCCCGAAGGGGGAGGGGGCTTTCTTT
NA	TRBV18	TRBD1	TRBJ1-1	CASSPTGLTEAFF	TGTGCCAGCTCACCGACAGGGCTCACTGAAGCTTTCTTT
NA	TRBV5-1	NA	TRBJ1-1	CASSLPLGGNTEAFF	TGCGCCAGCAGCTTGCCTTTGGGGGGGAATACTGAAGCTTTCTTT
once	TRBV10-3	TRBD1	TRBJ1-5	CAIRPGTGNQPQHF	TGTGCCATCAGACCCGGGACAGGGAATCAGCCCCAGCATTTT
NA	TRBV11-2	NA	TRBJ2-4	CASSLDPRLAKNIQYF	TGTGCCAGCAGCTTAGATCCCAGACTAGCCAAAAACATTCAGTACTTC
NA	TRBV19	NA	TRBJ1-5	CASSILTDNQPQHF	TGTGCCAGTAGTATCTTAACAGACAATCAGCCCCAGCATTTT
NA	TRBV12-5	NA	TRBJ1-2	CASAPTRGAQGYTF	TGTGCTAGTGCCCCCACGCGGGGGGCCCAAGGCTACACCTTC
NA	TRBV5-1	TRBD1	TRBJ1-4	CASSIDRGLDEKLFF	TGCGCCAGCAGCATAGACAGGGGGCTGGATGAAAAACTGTTTTTT
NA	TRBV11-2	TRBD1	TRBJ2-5	CASRISETGVETQYF	TGTGCCAGCAGAATTTCTGAGACAGGGGTGGAGACCCAGTACTTC
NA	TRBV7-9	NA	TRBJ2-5	CASSLDSQETQYF	TGTGCCAGCAGCCTGGACAGCCAAGAGACCCAGTACTTC
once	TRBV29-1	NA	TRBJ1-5	CSVEMGGGQPQHF	TGCAGCGTTGAAATGGGGGGTGGGCAGCCCCAGCATTTT
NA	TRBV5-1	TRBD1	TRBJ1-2	CASSLDNYRGGYTF	TGCGCCAGCAGCTTGGATAACTACAGGGGAGGCTACACCTTC
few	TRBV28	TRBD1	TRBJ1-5	CASRERQGANQPQHF	TGTGCCAGCAGAGAGAGACAGGGGGCAAACCAGCCCCAGCATTTT
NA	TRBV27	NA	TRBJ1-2	CASSSREASYGYTF	TGTGCCAGCAGTTCCAGGGAAGCTAGCTATGGCTACACCTTC
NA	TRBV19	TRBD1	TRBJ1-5	CASSGQGYNQPQHF	TGTGCCAGTAGCGGACAGGGATACAATCAGCCCCAGCATTTT
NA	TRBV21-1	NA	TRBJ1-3	CASSNAGTGNTIYF	TGTGCCAGCAGCAACGCGGGGACTGGAAACACCATATATTTT
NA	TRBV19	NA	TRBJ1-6	CASSSGTHYNSPLHF	TGTGCCAGTAGTTCCGGGACACACTATAATTCACCCCTCCACTTT
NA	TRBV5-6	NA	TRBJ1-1	CASSWGVGSTEAFF	TGTGCCAGCAGCTGGGGGGTAGGGAGCACTGAAGCTTTCTTT
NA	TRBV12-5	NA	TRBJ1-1	CASGFGRDTEAFF	TGTGCTAGTGGCTTCGGCAGGGACACTGAAGCTTTCTTT
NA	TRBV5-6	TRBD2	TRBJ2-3	CASIGTGLAGVDTQYF	TGTGCCAGCATCGGAACCGGACTAGCGGGAGTGGATACGCAGTATTTT
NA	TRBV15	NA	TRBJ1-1	CATSPPRQGTEAFF	TGTGCCACCAGCCCCCCCAGGCAGGGGACTGAAGCTTTCTTT
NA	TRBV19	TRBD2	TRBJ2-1	CASSITSGSLWSRTGQFF	TGTGCCAGTAGTATAACTAGCGGGAGTCTTTGGTCCAGGACGGGGCAGTTCTTC
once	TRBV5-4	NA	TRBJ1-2	CASSLGGLNYGYTF	TGTGCCAGCAGCTTGGGCGGACTTAACTATGGCTACACCTTC
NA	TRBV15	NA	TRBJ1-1	CATSRVGGRGGTEAFF	TGTGCCACCAGCAGAGTCGGGGGGCGAGGTGGGACTGAAGCTTTCTTT
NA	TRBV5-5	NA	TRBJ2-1	CASSGEVATYNEQFF	TGTGCCAGCAGCGGGGAGGTGGCCACCTACAATGAGCAGTTCTTC
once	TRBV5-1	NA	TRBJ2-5	CASSVQYPSGETQYF	TGCGCCAGCAGCGTACAGTACCCCAGTGGAGAGACCCAGTACTTC
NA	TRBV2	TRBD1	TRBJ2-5	CASSEAGYTGGQETQYF	TGTGCCAGCAGTGAAGCGGGATATACAGGGGGCCAGGAGACCCAGTACTTC
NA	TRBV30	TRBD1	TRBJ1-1	CAWSVWDRGNRDTEAFF	TGTGCCTGGAGTGTCTGGGACAGGGGAAACAGGGACACTGAAGCTTTCTTT
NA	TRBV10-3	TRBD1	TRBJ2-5	CAISGMGQQETQYF	TGTGCCATCAGTGGCATGGGACAGCAAGAGACCCAGTACTTC
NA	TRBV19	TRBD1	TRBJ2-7	CASSTRTGPGYEQYF	TGTGCCAGTAGTACCCGGACAGGTCCTGGCTACGAGCAGTACTTC